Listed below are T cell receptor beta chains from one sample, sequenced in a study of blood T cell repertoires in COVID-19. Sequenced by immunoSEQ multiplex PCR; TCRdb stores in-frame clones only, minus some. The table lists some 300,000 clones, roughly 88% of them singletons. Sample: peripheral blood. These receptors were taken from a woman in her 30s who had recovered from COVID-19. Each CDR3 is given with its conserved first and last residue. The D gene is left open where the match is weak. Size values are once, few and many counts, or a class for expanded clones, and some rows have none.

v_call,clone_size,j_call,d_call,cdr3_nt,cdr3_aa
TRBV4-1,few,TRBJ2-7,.,TGCGCCAGCAGCCAAGGGCTTGGCAGGGACGAGCAGTACTTC,CASSQGLGRDEQYF
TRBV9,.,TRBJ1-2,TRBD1,TGTGCCAGCAGCGTACAGGGGGCCATCATATCAGCCTATGGCTACACCTTC,CASSVQGAIISAYGYTF
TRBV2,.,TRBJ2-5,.,TGTGCCAGCAGTGAAAGAGGGCAGGTCCAAGAGACCCAGTACTTC,CASSERGQVQETQYF
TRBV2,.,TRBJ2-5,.,TGTGCCAGCAGTGAAGGGGAGTTGGAGACCCAGTACTTC,CASSEGELETQYF
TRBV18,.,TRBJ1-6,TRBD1,TGTGCCAGCTCACCACTCGGGACAGGCCGTTCACCCCTCCACTTT,CASSPLGTGRSPLHF
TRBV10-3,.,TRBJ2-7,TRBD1,TGTGCCATCAGTGATCTCACCGGACAGGGGGCTCCCTACGAGCAGTACTTC,CAISDLTGQGAPYEQYF
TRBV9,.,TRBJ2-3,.,TGTGCCAGCACTAAACCCCCCGAGGCAGATACGCAGTATTTT,CASTKPPEADTQYF
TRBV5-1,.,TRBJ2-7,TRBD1,TGCGCCAGCAGATATGGTACGGGGACAGGGGGCGGGTCCGAGCAGTACTTC,CASRYGTGTGGGSEQYF
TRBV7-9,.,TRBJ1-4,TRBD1,TGTGCCAGCAGCTTAGGGGCGTCGGCAGGGGGTAATGAAAAACTGTTTTTT,CASSLGASAGGNEKLFF
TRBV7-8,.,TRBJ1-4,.,TGTGCCAGCAGCTCTCTCAGGGGACCAACTAATGAAAAACTGTTTTTT,CASSSLRGPTNEKLFF
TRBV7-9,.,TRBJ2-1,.,TGTGCCAGCAGCTTAGTTCCCGGGTCAAGTGGGAATGAGCAGTTCTTC,CASSLVPGSSGNEQFF
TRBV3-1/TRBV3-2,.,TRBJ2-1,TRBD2,TGTGCCAGCAGCCAAGTAGGAGCGGGGCCTGAGCAGTTCTTC,CASSQVGAGPEQFF
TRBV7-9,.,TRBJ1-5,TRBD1,TGTGCCAGCAGCTTAGGGTTCAGGGGGCAAGATCAGCCCCAGCATTTT,CASSLGFRGQDQPQHF
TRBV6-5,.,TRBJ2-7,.,TGTGCCAGCAGTTATTCGGACAGAGTCGCTCTTGGGGAGCAGTACTTC,CASSYSDRVALGEQYF
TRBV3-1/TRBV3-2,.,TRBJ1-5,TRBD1,TGTGCCAGCAGCCAAGGACAGGGCGAAAATCAGCCCCAGCATTTT,CASSQGQGENQPQHF
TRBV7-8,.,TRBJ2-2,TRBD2,TGTGCCAGCAGTCCAACCGGGACTAGCGGGGTAATCGGGGAGCTGTTTTTT,CASSPTGTSGVIGELFF
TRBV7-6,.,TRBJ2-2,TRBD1,TGTGCCAGCAGCTTAGAAGGGCGTTCGGGGACAGGTCGGGAGCTGTTTTTT,CASSLEGRSGTGRELFF
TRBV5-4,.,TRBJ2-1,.,TGTGCCAGCAGCTTGGGAAGTCGGAATGAGCAGTTCTTC,CASSLGSRNEQFF
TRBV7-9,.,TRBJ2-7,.,TGTGCCAGCTCCGAGGGAGGGACAGGCAGGCTTTACGAGCAGTACTTC,CASSEGGTGRLYEQYF
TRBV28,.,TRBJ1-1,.,TGTGCCAGCAGTTATGGGCTATCAACAGGGCGGGAAGCTTTCTTT,CASSYGLSTGREAFF
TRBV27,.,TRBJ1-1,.,TGTGCCAGCAGTTTATTGGGGGGAAACACTGAAGCTTTCTTT,CASSLLGGNTEAFF
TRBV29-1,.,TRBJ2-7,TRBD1,TGCAGCGTTCGACAGGGCTTCCACGAGCAGTACTTC,CSVRQGFHEQYF
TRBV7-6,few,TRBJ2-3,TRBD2,TGTGCCAGCAGCTCGAACCAACTAGCGGGGGGGCCTAACTTCACCCCAGATACGCAGTATTTT,CASSSNQLAGGPNFTPDTQYF
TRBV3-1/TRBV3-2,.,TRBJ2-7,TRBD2,TGTGCCAGCACAAGCGGGGTGAGCTCCTACGAGCAGTACTTC,CASTSGVSSYEQYF
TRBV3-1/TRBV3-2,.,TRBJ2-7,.,TGTGCCAGCAGCCAACCAGGGCCCCCGTGGGAGCAGTACTTC,CASSQPGPPWEQYF
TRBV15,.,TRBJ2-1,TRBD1,TGTGCCACCAGCAGAGCGCTGGGACAGGCGAGCTACAATGAGCAGTTCTTC,CATSRALGQASYNEQFF
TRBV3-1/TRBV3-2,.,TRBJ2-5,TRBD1,TGTGCCAGCAGCCAAATGGGGACAGGAGGGTACCAAGAGACCCAGTACTTC,CASSQMGTGGYQETQYF
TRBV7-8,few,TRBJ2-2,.,TGTGCCAGCAGCTCAGAAGGGGACATGTACACCGGGGAGCTGTTTTTT,CASSSEGDMYTGELFF
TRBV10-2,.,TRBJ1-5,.,TGCGCCAGCGAGGAGTCCCCGTGGAGCAATCAGCCCCAGCATTTT,CASEESPWSNQPQHF
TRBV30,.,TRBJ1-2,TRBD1,TGTGCCTGGAGTGTCCCGGGACAGCGTAACTATGGCTACACCTTC,CAWSVPGQRNYGYTF
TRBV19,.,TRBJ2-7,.,TGTGCCAGTAGTATAACGCAGGGCTTTTTGGACGAGCAGTACTTC,CASSITQGFLDEQYF
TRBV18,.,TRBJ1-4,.,TGTGCCAGCTCGCTACAGCCCGGGGGTGAAAAACTGTTTTTT,CASSLQPGGEKLFF
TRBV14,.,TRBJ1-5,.,TGTGCCAGCAGCCCTACTAATAGCAATCAGCCCCAGCATTTT,CASSPTNSNQPQHF
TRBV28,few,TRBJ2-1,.,TGTGCCAGCAGTGTCCGATCCGGGACCTACAATGAGCAGTTCTTC,CASSVRSGTYNEQFF
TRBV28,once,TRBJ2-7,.,TGTGCCAGCAGTTGGGGACAAGGCGAGCAGTACTTC,CASSWGQGEQYF
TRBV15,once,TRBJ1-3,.,TGTGCCACCAGCAGAGAGCCGGGACTCGGAAACACCATATATTTT,CATSREPGLGNTIYF
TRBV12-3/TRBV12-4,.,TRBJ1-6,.,TGTGCCAGCCAGCAGGAAAATTCACCCCTCCACTTT,CASQQENSPLHF
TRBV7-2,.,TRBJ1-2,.,TGTGCCAGCAGCTCTGGCTCCATTGGCTACACCTTC,CASSSGSIGYTF
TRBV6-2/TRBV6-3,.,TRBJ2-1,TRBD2,TGTGCCAGCAGCCCCAGACTAGCGGGGGGGAACCCGACCTACAATGAGCAGTTCTTC,CASSPRLAGGNPTYNEQFF
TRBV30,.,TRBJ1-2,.,TGTGCCTGGAGTGTTGGGAGGGGTTATGGCTACACCTTC,CAWSVGRGYGYTF
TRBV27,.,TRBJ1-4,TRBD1,TGTGCCAGCAACCTTCCGGGACAGGGGGCAGCTAATGAAAAACTGTTTTTT,CASNLPGQGAANEKLFF
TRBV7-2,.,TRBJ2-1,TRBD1,TGTGCCAGCGTAGATGGGACAGGCTATAATGAGCAGTTCTTC,CASVDGTGYNEQFF
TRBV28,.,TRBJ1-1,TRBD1,TGTGCCAGCAGCCCAGGGGGGACAGGAATACTCACTGAAGCTTTCTTT,CASSPGGTGILTEAFF
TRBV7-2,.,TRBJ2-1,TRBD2,TGTGCCAGCAGCTTGGGAGCGGGGGGGCGCGGGCAGTTCTTC,CASSLGAGGRGQFF
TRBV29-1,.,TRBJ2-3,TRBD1,TGCAGCGTTGCACAGGGGGTTAGCACAGATACGCAGTATTTT,CSVAQGVSTDTQYF
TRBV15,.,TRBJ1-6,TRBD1,TGTGCCACCAGCAGAGTAGGGGGCGGGAATTCACCCCTCCACTTT,CATSRVGGGNSPLHF
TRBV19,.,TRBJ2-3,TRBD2,TGTGCCACCACGCCCAATGGGGGGGGAGCAGATACGCAGTATTTT,CATTPNGGGADTQYF
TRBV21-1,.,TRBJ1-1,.,TGTGCCAGCAGCAGCCGGGACAGGGAAAGCCCCATGAACACTGAAGCTTTCTTT,CASSSRDRESPMNTEAFF
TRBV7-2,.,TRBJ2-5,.,TGTGCCAGCAGCACAACGTTCCCGGTCAGGGTGGGGGCGTACTTC,CASSTTFPVRVGAYF
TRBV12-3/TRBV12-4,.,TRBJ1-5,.,TGTGCCAGCAGTTTGGGGGGGCATCAGCCCCAGCATTTT,CASSLGGHQPQHF
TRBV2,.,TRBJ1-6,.,TGTGCCAGCAGTGAATTCACGGTCTTAAATTCACCCCTCCACTTT,CASSEFTVLNSPLHF
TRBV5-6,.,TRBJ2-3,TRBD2,TGTGCCAGCAGCTTGAGCGCTAGCGGGAAAACAGATACGCAGTATTTT,CASSLSASGKTDTQYF
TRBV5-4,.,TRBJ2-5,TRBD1,TGTGCCAGCAGCACCACCGGGACAGGGGAGCAAGAGACCCAGTACTTC,CASSTTGTGEQETQYF
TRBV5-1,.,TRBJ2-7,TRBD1,TGCGCCAGCATGAGGACAGGGTCGGACTACGAGCAGTACTTC,CASMRTGSDYEQYF
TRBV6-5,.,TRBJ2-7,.,TGTGCCAGCAGCTCAGGGGTGGGGCAGTACTTC,CASSSGVGQYF
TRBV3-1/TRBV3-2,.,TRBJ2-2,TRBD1,TGTGCCAGCAGCCGGACAGGCACCGGGGAGCTGTTTTTT,CASSRTGTGELFF
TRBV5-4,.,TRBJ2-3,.,TGTGCCAGCAGCCGGGGGGCGGATACGCAGTATTTT,CASSRGADTQYF
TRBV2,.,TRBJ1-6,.,TGTGCCAGTAAAACCCTCCCGGTTGCCCAACGCTCCTATAATTCACCCCTCCACTTT,CASKTLPVAQRSYNSPLHF
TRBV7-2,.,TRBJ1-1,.,TGTGCCAGCAGCTTCGCCGAGGGCACTGAAGCTTTCTTT,CASSFAEGTEAFF
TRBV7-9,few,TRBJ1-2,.,TGTGCCAGCAGCCCAACGGGGGGGCCGGATGGCTACACCTTC,CASSPTGGPDGYTF